Presented here are 24 T cell receptor beta chains from one specimen sequenced in a study of T-cell reconstitution after alpha-beta-depleted transplantation in children. Preparation of the TCRbeta library involved a method that used unique molecular identifiers. TCRdb fed the PCR reads into MiXCR, producing one record per CDR3 protein. The sample consists of approximately 490,000 distinct CDR3 sequences, roughly a tenth of them appearing once. The source was PBMCs, collected before TCRalphabeta/CD19-depleted stem cell transplant. The receptors derive from a child aged 2 to 9 with inherited bone marrow failure, due to receive a stem cell transplant.

The chain is built from TRBV12-3 or TRBV12-4 and TRBJ2-5, with 11 bases identical to TRBD2. The CDR3 contains 14 residues. The V segment lost 6 bases and the J segment 7 bases; nucleotides outside the gene matches: 7. CDR3 bases: TGTGCCAGCAGCCAACCACTAGCGGGGGCGACCCAGTACTTC. Its translation: CASSQPLAGATQYF.

This clonotype appeared many times. The rearrangement uses TRBV14 and TRBJ2-5, with 10 nucleotides matching TRBD2. Trimming at V came to 0 bases and at J to 4 bases, leaving 5 bases not matched to a gene. The CDR3 has 16 amino acids. Germline V gives CDR1 SGHDN, CDR2 FVKESK. Here the CDR3 reads CASSQDRTSGTETQYF. The CDR3, as DNA: TGTGCCAGCAGCCAAGACAGAACTAGCGGGACAGAGACCCAGTACTTC. The full variable domain, in which reference TRBV14 and TRBJ2-5 provide the parts outside the CDR3, is EAGVTQFPSHSVIEKGQTVTLRCDPISGHDNLYWYRRVMGKEIKFLLHFVKESKQDESGMPNNRFLAERTGGTYSTLKVQPAELEDSGVYFCASSQDRTSGTETQYFGPGTRLLVL.

Worth noting for this clonotype: One junction end disagrees with the germline gene, perhaps due to a read error. The rearrangement joins TRBV20-1 to TRBJ2-1; 10 bases agree with TRBD2. CDR3 size: 17 residues. Germline loops: CDR1 DFQATT, CDR2 SNEGSKA (reference sequence). In DNA form, the CDR3 reads TGCTGTGCTGTCACTGCCTGGCTAGCGGGAGTCTACAATGAGCAGTTCTTC. Amino acid sequence: CCAVTAWLAGVYNEQFF.

The gene calls are TRBV28 and TRBJ2-3; D not certain. The CDR3 loop spans 16 amino acids. V dropped 5 bases and J dropped 1 base, with 16 bases sitting between them. Germline V lookup: CDR1 MDHEN, CDR2 SYDVKM. This chain's CDR3 is CASSPFPAYRTDTQYF. CDR3 nucleotide sequence: TGTGCCAGCAGTCCCTTCCCAGCGTACCGCACAGATACGCAGTATTTT.

Regarding this clonotype: It may be a read error: a sequence one base away is much more abundant. The chain uses TRBV6-5 and TRBJ2-5, with 11 bases that match TRBD1. CDR1 is MNHEY, CDR2 SVGAGI, per germline. CDR3 length equals 14 residues. J gave up 6 bases and V 4 bases, and 4 bases lay outside the gene matches. DNA for the CDR3: TGTGCCAGCAGTTTCGGGACAGGGGGACAGACCCAGTACTTC. This gives the protein CASSFGTGGQTQYF.

About this clonotype: A clone one base away is much larger, so this may be a read error. The chain has TRBV5-1 and TRBJ2-1, with D perhaps matching TRBD1 or TRBD2 (5 bases each). Germline CDR1 SGHRS, CDR2 YFSETQ. This CDR3 spans 14 amino acids. The CDR3, as DNA: TGCGCCAGCAGCTTGGAGGGGACCCACAATGACCAGTTCTTC. This sequence encodes CASSLEGTHNDQFF.

This clonotype was observed many times. The rearrangement links TRBV12-3 or TRBV12-4 to TRBJ1-3, with 7 bases lining up with TRBD1. The CDR3 has 17 residues. Trimming removed 7 bases from V and 0 bases from J; junction bases left unmatched: 12. CDR3 nucleotide sequence: TGTGCCAGCACCTCAGGGACAGATTCCCTCTCTGGAAACACCATATATTTT. The encoded protein is CASTSGTDSLSGNTIYF.

The V gene is TRBV5-1, the J gene TRBJ2-4; D is tentatively TRBD1 or TRBD2 (5 bases each). Trimming removed 5 bases from V and 2 bases from J, with 8 bases in between. Germline CDR1 reads SGHRS; CDR2 reads YFSETQ. The CDR3 has 13 amino acids. The chain's CDR3 is CASSGGPKNIQYF. CDR3 DNA sequence: TGCGCCAGCAGTGGGGGACCCAAAAACATTCAGTACTTC.

This chain links TRBV30 with TRBJ1-2; D perhaps matches TRBD1 (6 bases). The V and J ends lost 0 bases and 8 bases respectively, with 19 bases between them. CDR1 GTSNPN and CDR2 SVGIG come from the germline V gene (reference sequence). The CDR3 loop spans 15 amino acids. The CDR3 DNA follows: TGTGCCTGGAGTGTACGCCGTAGGGGGGTACGAGGCTACACCTTC. Residues: CAWSVRRRGVRGYTF.

The chain recombines TRBV6-2 or TRBV6-3 with TRBJ2-7; D is undetermined. Trimming pared 6 bases from V and 0 bases from J, leaving 15 bases between. The germline V gene has CDR1 MNHEY and CDR2 SVGEGT. CDR3 length equals 15 residues. CDR3 bases: TGTGCCAGCAGCCACAGACTTCTGAGCTCCTACGAGCAGTACTTC. This sequence encodes CASSHRLLSSYEQYF.

This clonotype was counted ten times or more. V is TRBV7-2 and J is TRBJ2-7; 9 bases map to TRBD2. The germline V gene encodes CDR1 SGHTA and CDR2 FQGNSA. Trimming cost V 5 bases and J 3 bases; bases outside gene matches: 5. The CDR3 has 14 amino acids. Written as DNA, the CDR3 is TGTGCCAGCAGCCCGTTAGCGGGAGTCTACGAGCAGTACTTC. This translates into CASSPLAGVYEQYF.

The chain uses TRBV20-1 and TRBJ1-6, with TRBD1 as a possible D gene (5 bases). Between the trimmed V and J ends, which lost 6 bases and 0 bases, there was a span of 15 bases. The germline CDR1 and CDR2 sequences are DFQATT and SNEGSKA (reference sequence). The CDR3 is made up of 16 amino acids. The CDR3: CSAPEGSSSYNSPLHF. The DNA of the CDR3 is TGCAGTGCCCCTGAGGGGTCGAGCTCCTATAATTCACCCCTCCACTTT.

Of note for this clonotype: A read error is possible here, since a much larger clone lies one base away. This chain connects TRBV4-3 to TRBJ2-7; D not certain. The V gene lost 2 bases and the J gene lost 2 bases, with 13 bases spanning the gap. This CDR3 has 15 residues. Germline V lookup: CDR1 LGHNA, CDR2 YSLEER. The CDR3 DNA follows: TGCGCCAGCAGCCAATACGGCCGATCGCCCTACGAGCAGTACTTC. Amino acid sequence: CASSQYGRSPYEQYF.

This clonotype was detected a few times. The CDR3 coding sequence is TGCGCCAGCAGAGAACTAGCTTCCTACAATGAGCAGTTCTTC. Translation: CASRELASYNEQFF. The chain employs TRBV5-1 and TRBJ2-1; a weak D match, TRBD2 (6 bases). The CDR3 length is 14 residues. V lost 5 bases and J 1 base, leaving 10 bases between the germline ends. The germline gives CDR1 SGHRS, CDR2 YFSETQ.

This clonotype was seen more than once but under ten times. The chain couples TRBV20-1 to TRBJ2-7; 9 bases align to TRBD2. Per the germline V gene, CDR1 is DFQATT and CDR2 is SNEGSKA (reference sequence). The CDR3 totals 14 residues. With 0 bases clipped from V and 6 bases from J, the junction kept 6 bases outside the gene matches. The CDR3 coding sequence is TGCAGTGCTAGAGATCCCCTAGCGGGACTCGAGCAGTACTTC. Its protein is CSARDPLAGLEQYF.

This clonotype was counted many times. The V call is TRBV5-1, the J call TRBJ1-1, with D possibly matching TRBD1 (6 bases). V was clipped by 0 bases and J by 4 bases, with 10 bases between them. The length of the CDR3 is 14 residues. Germline assignment: CDR1 SGHRS and CDR2 YFSETQ. CDR3 amino acids: CASSLEAQGTEAFF. Here the CDR3 DNA reads TGCGCCAGCAGCTTGGAGGCACAGGGCACTGAAGCTTTCTTT. Looking up the rest from reference TRBV5-1 and TRBJ1-1 gives the full variable domain: KAGVTQTPRYLIKTRGQQVTLSCSPISGHRSVSWYQQTPGQGLQFLFEYFSETQRNKGNFPGRFSGRQFSNSRSEMNVSTLELGDSALYLCASSLEAQGTEAFFGQGTRLTVV.

This clonotype occurred many times. V is TRBV19 and J is TRBJ2-1, with D unresolved. The CDR3 consists of 13 residues. Trimming removed 2 bases at V and 6 bases at J, with 8 bases between. CDR1 and CDR2 (germline): LNHDA, SQIVND (reference sequence). CDR3 DNA: TGTGCCAGTAGTATAAGGCCTGGCAATGAGCAGTTCTTC. This encodes CASSIRPGNEQFF. Drawing the rest from reference TRBV19 and TRBJ2-1, the complete variable domain is DGGITQSPKYLFRKEGQNVTLSCEQNLNHDAMYWYRQDPGQGLRLIYYSQIVNDFQKGDIAEGYSVSREKKESFPLTVTSAQKNPTAFYLCASSIRPGNEQFFGPGTRLTVL.

Only a few counts were recorded for this clonotype. The chain couples TRBV29-1 to TRBJ1-2; 7 bases line up with TRBD1. J lost 8 bases, V lost 2 bases, and 23 bases had no gene match. This CDR3 is built from 18 residues. Germline-derived CDR1 and CDR2 are SQVTM and ANQGSEA. The CDR3 loop reads CSVESFDRVRSQVGGYTF. The CDR3 coding sequence is TGCAGCGTTGAAAGTTTCGACAGGGTCCGCTCCCAGGTGGGGGGCTACACCTTC.

The CDR3 is CASSLPWTSGREWGETQYF. In DNA, the CDR3 is TGTGCCAGCAGTCTCCCTTGGACTAGCGGGAGGGAATGGGGAGAGACCCAGTACTTC. This rearrangement joins TRBV6-4 to TRBJ2-5; 15 nucleotides agree with TRBD2. The length of the CDR3 is 19 residues. J lost 4 bases, V lost 5 bases, and 14 bases had no gene match. Germline V gene lookup returns CDR1 MRHNA and CDR2 SNTAGT.

This clonotype has at least ten counts. The rearrangement joins TRBV2 to TRBJ1-6; D perhaps matches TRBD1 (5 bases). The CDR3 covers 14 residues. Germline V gives CDR1 SNHLY, CDR2 FYNNEI. The V and J ends lost 4 bases and 8 bases respectively, with 12 bases between them. CDR3 nucleotides: TGTGCCAGCAGTGTATTGGGGGAAGATTCACCCCTCCACTTT. Its protein product is CASSVLGEDSPLHF. Variable domain in full (rest from reference TRBV2 and TRBJ1-6): EPEVTQTPSHQVTQMGQEVILRCVPISNHLYFYWYRQILGQKVEFLVSFYNNEISEKSEIFDDQFSVERPDGSNFTLKIRSTKLEDSAMYFCASSVLGEDSPLHFGNGTRLTVT.

This clonotype has a handful of counts. The chain is built from TRBV5-1 and TRBJ2-1; no firm D call. The CDR3 totals 15 residues. Germline loops: CDR1 SGHRS, CDR2 YFSETQ. Trimming took 0 bases from V and 2 from J, leaving 9 bases between them. For the CDR3, the DNA is TGCGCCAGCAGCTTGGCTCTCAGCCCCTACAATGAGCAGTTCTTC. Amino acids: CASSLALSPYNEQFF. Complete variable domain (other parts from reference TRBV5-1 and TRBJ2-1): KAGVTQTPRYLIKTRGQQVTLSCSPISGHRSVSWYQQTPGQGLQFLFEYFSETQRNKGNFPGRFSGRQFSNSRSEMNVSTLELGDSALYLCASSLALSPYNEQFFGPGTRLTVL.

In regard to this clonotype: A read error may account for a junction end that differs from germline. The CDR3 protein is CASTRGEGSDFYDQYF. CDR3 DNA: TGTGCCAGCACCCGGGGAGAGGGGAGCGACTTCTACGACCAGTACTTC. The J gene is TRBJ2-7, the V gene TRBV7-6, with D possibly being TRBD1 or TRBD2 (5 bases each). CDR3 length equals 16 residues. Germline assignment: CDR1 SGHVS and CDR2 FNYEAQ.

This clonotype showed up many times. V usage is TRBV28 and J usage is TRBJ2-1, with D perhaps TRBD1 or TRBD2 (5 bases each). Per germline, CDR1 MDHEN and CDR2 SYDVKM. This CDR3 comprises 14 residues. V was shortened by 6 bases and J by 0 bases, with 9 bases between the two germline ends. The CDR3 reads CASRGVSSYNEQFF. The CDR3, as DNA: TGTGCCAGCAGGGGGGTGAGCTCCTACAATGAGCAGTTCTTC.

The chain recombines TRBV25-1 with TRBJ2-1; unclear D gene. The length of the CDR3 is 13 residues. Trimming removed 1 base at V and 8 bases at J, with 9 bases between. In germline, CDR1 is MGHDK, CDR2 SYGVNS. In DNA form, the CDR3 reads TGTGCCAGCAGTGAATTGGTAGACGATGAGCAGTTCTTC. Amino acid sequence: CASSELVDDEQFF.